This TCR beta chain was captured by sequencing in a study of blood T cell repertoires in COVID-19 (dated by TCRdb to 2020 to 2021). The study in broad terms: The collaborator samples originated in the United States, Italy and Spain and spanned the acute and convalescent phases of COVID-19. The material from the prospective study consisted of cDNA or gDNA derived from T cells, B-cell-depleted T cells, or PBMCs. The dataset comprised deeply sampled blood TCRbeta repertoires from subjects exposed to, actively infected with, or recovered from COVID-19. A freely available public database, intended as a resource for researchers studying the immune response to SARS-CoV-2, is where the repertoires were released. The samples were drawn from two sources: the first 160 participants of the ongoing ImmuneRACE study, and fewer than 1,500 subjects contributed by 6 global collaborators. A de-identified subject ID, COVID-19 status, age in years and sex were almost always included in the sample metadata. Where available, HLA class I and class II types were taken from metadata supplied by the sample provider and were not determined by assay-based typing.

The immunoSEQ Assay, a bias-controlled multiplex PCR, was used to amplify TCRbeta CDR3 regions from genomic DNA. The original pipeline was this. Within the assay, amplification of reference gene primers was used to estimate how many nucleated cells each sample contained. To quantify the absolute abundance of each unique TCRbeta CDR3 rearrangement, sequence reads were collapsed and filtered. For each sample, productive Simpson clonality was calculated as the square root of Simpson's diversity index over productive rearrangements. TCRdb carries this immuneACCESS record with in-frame sequences only. Its versions omit some clonotypes, under half of them owing to an unresolved V gene in the studies checked, with the rest unexplained. V and J calls and clone size follow that table, whereas D and trimming were derived from the DNA. The sample records around 370,000 clones, 88% of which are singletons. Approximately 7.3% of the sample is taken by the ten largest.

At one collaborating source in Seattle, patients were enrolled during active infection and were followed longitudinally through the course of disease. Each collaborating institution followed its own protocols to collect whole blood in K2EDTA tubes. For TCRbeta analysis, collaborators shipped samples in one of three forms: frozen whole blood, isolated PBMCs, or DNA extracted from either of those sample types. Summary of the overall study and its limitations: Clinical and demographic metadata were provided uncurated, with the amount varying by source and participant.

As for this clone: Its antigen remains unidentified. No qualities accompany the bases; no much larger clone lies one base away.

CDR1 is given as SGHRS and CDR2 as YFSETQ, both from the germline V gene. The CDR3 numbers 15 residues from cysteine through phenylalanine. CDR3 DNA only is kept here, 45 bases in frame from base 1. V is pruned by 3 bases and J by 3 bases, leaving 8 bases of the junction without a gene match. This chain joins TRBV5-1 to TRBJ1-2; 7 central nucleotides agree with TRBD1. The receptor was isolated from an older woman with COVID-19, enrolled during active disease. The sequenced material came from peripheral blood. The DNA is as follows: TGCGCCAGCAGCTCCTTAAATACAGGGGACTATGGCTACACCTTC. Its translation reads: CASSSLNTGDYGYTF.